The 2 T cell receptor beta chains presented below share a single source sample, sequenced in a study of blood T cells in healthy people across ages. A sample-barcoded 5' primer and a J-beta primer mix were used in a second PCR of about 6 to 11 cycles. MiXCR, run by TCRdb on the 5' RACE reads, gives a single entry per CDR3 protein. The repertoire holds 1.5 million to 2 million distinct CDR3 sequences, with 28% as singletons. The source material was blood. The receptors were gathered from a woman aged 25 to 45 in good health.

This clonotype has more than one count but fewer than ten. The V and J genes are TRBV12-3 or TRBV12-4 and TRBJ2-3; weak D call: TRBD1 (6 bases). The length of the CDR3 is 15 residues. V was shortened by 2 bases and J by 4 bases, with 13 bases between the two germline ends. The CDR3 nucleotides read TGTGCCAGCAGTTTACAGGGGCTAGTAGCAGATACGCAGTATTTT. The encoded protein is CASSLQGLVADTQYF.

This clonotype was counted only a few times. This rearrangement joins TRBV5-1 to TRBJ1-1; tentative D call: TRBD1 (5 bases). Trimming cost V 7 bases and J 4 bases, with 14 bases left between them. The CDR3 totals 13 residues. In germline, CDR1 is SGHRS, CDR2 YFSETQ. The CDR3: CASFLRGITEAFF. CDR3 nucleotides: TGCGCCAGCTTCCTGCGGGGGATCACTGAAGCTTTCTTT.